A single sample gave rise to the 3 T cell receptor gamma chains below, sequenced in a study of γδ T cells in repeated Plasmodium falciparum infection. Bulk repertoires came from Vgamma9/Vdelta2+ or Vdelta2-negative gammadelta T cells flow-sorted from PBMC. With CATT, TCRdb re-called clones from the multiplex PCR reads. The data contain approximately 26,000 gamma-chain clones, around 3% of them singletons. Input material: gamma-delta T cells from blood. These receptor sequences come from a pool of human donors (malaria-infected and uninfected, not separated).

This clone showed up many times. This chain uses TRGV5 with TRGJ1 or TRGJ2. This CDR3 region has 18 residues. V lost 1 base to trimming and J lost 0 bases; unmatched junction nucleotides: 15. Germline CDR1 reads VINAFY; CDR2 reads YDVSNSKD. CDR3 coding DNA: TGTGCCACCTGGGACAGCCGGGGGGGCCCACCGAATTATTATAAGAAACTCTTT. It yields the protein CATWDSRGGPPNYYKKLF.

This clone was seen more than once but under ten times. This likely stems from a read error, as it lies one base from a far larger clone. The limits of the CDR3 on the DNA are not certain, so only TCRdb's listed CDR3 is given. This CDR3 is CAPCSIIRNSLAVEQHLLSQVSIGRIQHF. The V gene reported is TRGV9; the J gene is uncalled. CDR1 GITISATS and CDR2 ISYDGTV come from the germline V gene (reference sequence). Termini included, the CDR3 measures 29 amino acids.

Of note for this clone: For this DNA, TCRdb reports the protein of a much larger clone, which diverges at residue 2, most likely from a read error; the protein presented here is translated directly from the DNA. The rearrangement links TRGV3 to TRGJ1 or TRGJ2. No J gene is reported in TCRdb; it was inferred here by comparing the DNA with germline. The CDR3 is 14 amino acids. Germline-derived CDR1 and CDR2 are VTNTFY and YDVSTARD (reference sequence). DNA for the CDR3: TGTACCACCTGGGACAGACAGAATTATTATAAGAAACTCTTT. Translated, it gives CTTWDRQNYYKKLF.